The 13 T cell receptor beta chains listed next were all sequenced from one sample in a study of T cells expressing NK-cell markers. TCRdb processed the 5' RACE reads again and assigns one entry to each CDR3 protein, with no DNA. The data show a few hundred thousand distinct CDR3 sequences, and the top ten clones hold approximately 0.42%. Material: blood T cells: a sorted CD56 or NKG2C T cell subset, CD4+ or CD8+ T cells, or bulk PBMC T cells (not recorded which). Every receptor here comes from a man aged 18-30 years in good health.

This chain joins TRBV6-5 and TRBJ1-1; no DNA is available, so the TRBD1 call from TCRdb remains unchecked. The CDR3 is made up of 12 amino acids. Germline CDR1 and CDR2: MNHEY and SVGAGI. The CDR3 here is CASRFGQGEAFF.

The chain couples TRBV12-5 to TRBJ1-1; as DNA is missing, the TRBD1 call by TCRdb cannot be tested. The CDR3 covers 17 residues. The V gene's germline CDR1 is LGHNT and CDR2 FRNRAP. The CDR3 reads CASGLVQAPGSRLEAFF.

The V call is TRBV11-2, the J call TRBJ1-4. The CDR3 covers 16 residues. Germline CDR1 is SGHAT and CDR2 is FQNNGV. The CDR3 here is CASTKTPPQTGEKLFF.

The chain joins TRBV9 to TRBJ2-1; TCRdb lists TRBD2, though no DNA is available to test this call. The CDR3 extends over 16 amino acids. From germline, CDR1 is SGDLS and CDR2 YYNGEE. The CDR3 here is CASSVLGGISNNEQFF. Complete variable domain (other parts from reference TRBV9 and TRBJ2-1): DSGVTQTPKHLITATGQRVTLRCSPRSGDLSVYWYQQSLDQGLQFLIQYYNGEERAKGNILERFSAQQFPDLHSELNLSSLELGDSALYFCASSVLGGISNNEQFFGPGTRLTVL.

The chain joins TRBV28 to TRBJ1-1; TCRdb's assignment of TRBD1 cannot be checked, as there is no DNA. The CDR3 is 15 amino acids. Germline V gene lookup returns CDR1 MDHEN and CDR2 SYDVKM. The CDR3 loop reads CASRVPGATNTEAFF.

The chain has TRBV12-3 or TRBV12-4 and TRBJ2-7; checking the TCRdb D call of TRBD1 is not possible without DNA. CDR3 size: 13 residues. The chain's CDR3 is CASTGQMSYEQYF.

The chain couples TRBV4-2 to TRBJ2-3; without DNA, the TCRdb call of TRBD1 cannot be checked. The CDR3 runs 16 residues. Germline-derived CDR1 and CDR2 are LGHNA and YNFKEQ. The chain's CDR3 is CASSQEGRGGTDTQYF.

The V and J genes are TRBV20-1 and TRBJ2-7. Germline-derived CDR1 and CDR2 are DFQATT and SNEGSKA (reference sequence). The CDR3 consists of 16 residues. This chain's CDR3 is CSASGFRGGSSYEQYF.

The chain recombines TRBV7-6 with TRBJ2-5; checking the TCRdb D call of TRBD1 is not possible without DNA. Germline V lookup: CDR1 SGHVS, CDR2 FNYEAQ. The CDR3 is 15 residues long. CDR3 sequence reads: CASSPGQAGQETQYF.

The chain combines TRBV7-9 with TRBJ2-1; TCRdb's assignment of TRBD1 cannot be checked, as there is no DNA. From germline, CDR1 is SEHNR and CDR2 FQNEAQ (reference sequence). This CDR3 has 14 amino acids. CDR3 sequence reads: CASSLDGTTNEQFF.

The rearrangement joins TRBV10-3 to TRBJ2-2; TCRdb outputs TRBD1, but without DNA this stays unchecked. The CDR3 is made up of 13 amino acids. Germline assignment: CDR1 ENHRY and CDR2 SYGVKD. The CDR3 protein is CAISAQGYGELFF.

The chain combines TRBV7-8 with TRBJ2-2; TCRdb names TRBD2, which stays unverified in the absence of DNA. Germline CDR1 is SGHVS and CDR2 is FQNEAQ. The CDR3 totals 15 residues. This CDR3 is CASNQRERNTGELFF.

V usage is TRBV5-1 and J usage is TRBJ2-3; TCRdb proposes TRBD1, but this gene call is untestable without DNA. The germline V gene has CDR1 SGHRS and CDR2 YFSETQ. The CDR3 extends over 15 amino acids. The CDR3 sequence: CASSLSGVSADTQYF.